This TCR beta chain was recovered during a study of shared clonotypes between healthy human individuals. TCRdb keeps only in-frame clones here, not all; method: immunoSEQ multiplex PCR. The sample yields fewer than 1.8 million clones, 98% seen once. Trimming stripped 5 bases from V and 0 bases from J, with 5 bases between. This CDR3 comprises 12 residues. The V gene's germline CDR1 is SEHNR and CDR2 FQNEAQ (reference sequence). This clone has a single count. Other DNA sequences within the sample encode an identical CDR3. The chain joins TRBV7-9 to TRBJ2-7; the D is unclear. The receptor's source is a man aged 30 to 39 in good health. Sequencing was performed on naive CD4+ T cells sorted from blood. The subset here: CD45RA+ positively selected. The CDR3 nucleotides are TGTGCCAGCAGCCGCAGCTCCTACGAGCAGTACTTC. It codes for CASSRSSYEQYF. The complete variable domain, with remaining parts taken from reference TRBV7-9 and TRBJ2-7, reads DTGVSQNPRHKITKRGQNVTFRCDPISEHNRLYWYRQTLGQGPEFLTYFQNEAQLEKSRLLSDRFSAERPKGSFSTLEIQRTEQGDSAMYLCASSRSSYEQYFGPGTRLTVT.